Following are 17 T cell receptor beta chains from one sample sequenced in a study of tumor-infiltrating lymphocytes in primary liver carcinoma. TCR beta cDNA was made from roughly 450 ng total RNA with a constant-region primer. ARM-PCR, slightly modified, supplied the TCR beta libraries through three nested multiplex PCR rounds. Primers for the first two PCR rounds were TRBV1-TRBV30 forward primers and a C-beta reverse primer (about 11 cycles per round). From the multiplex PCR reads, TCRdb called clonotypes with MiXCR, one entry per CDR3 protein. Seen here are roughly 50,000 distinct CDR3 sequences, about 70% observed once, and the top ten hold roughly 26%. Unsorted bulk tissue (about 18-30 mg) underwent RNA and DNA co-extraction. The sequencing sample was made of liver tumor tissue from sampling region 2. Regarding subset: tumor region T2, inferior pole. These receptors all stem from a man aged 35 to 55 with primary liver carcinoma and hepatitis B virus infection.

A remark on this clonotype: One base away lies a much larger clone, so this may be a sequencing read error. The rearrangement joins TRBV7-9 to TRBJ1-3; D is ambiguous. From germline, CDR1 is SEHNR and CDR2 FQNEAQ (reference sequence). The CDR3 extends over 14 amino acids. CDR3 bases: TGTGCCAGCAGCCATCCCCAAAGTGGAAAGACCATATATTTT. This encodes CASSHPQSGKTIYF.

A word on this clonotype: Just one base apart from a much larger clone, this may be a read error. The chain uses TRBV12-3 or TRBV12-4 and TRBJ2-1; TRBD1 matches at 9 bases. V dropped 2 bases and J dropped 8; count of bases not matched to a gene: 7. There are 15 residues in the CDR3. The CDR3 DNA follows: TGTGCCAGCAGTTTACGACAGGGGGGGGGGGATGAGCAGTTCTTC. Protein sequence: CASSLRQGGGDEQFF.

Concerning this clonotype itself: The conserved phenylalanine or tryptophan normally closing the CDR3 is absent here, so this likely arose from a read error. No DNA is shown, since the ends of the CDR3 on it are uncertain; the CDR3 is the one TCRdb lists. The chain links TRBV29-1 to TRBJ2-3; the table's D call TRBD2 went unverified against the DNA. A total of 16 residues make up the CDR3, ends included. The germline CDR1 and CDR2 sequences are SQVTM and ANQGSEA. CDR3 sequence: CSASPLSAESTDTHYS.

This clonotype was counted once. V and J are TRBV30 and TRBJ1-5; D gene ambiguous. The CDR3 covers 14 residues. V was trimmed by 5 bases and J by 4 bases, leaving 15 bases between them. Germline V CDR1 and CDR2: GTSNPN, SVGIG (reference sequence). The CDR3 region is CAWDIVLSNQPQHF. In DNA form, the CDR3 reads TGTGCCTGGGATATAGTGTTGAGTAATCAGCCCCAGCATTTT.

As for this clonotype: The junction departs from germline at one end; a sequencing error may be responsible. The CDR3 is CTSNSGLDTYEQYF. The CDR3 DNA reads as TGTACCAGCAATTCCGGACTCGATACCTACGAGCAGTACTTC. This chain connects TRBV6-2 or TRBV6-3 to TRBJ2-7; the D gene is possibly TRBD2 (5 bases). Per germline, CDR1 MNHEY and CDR2 SVGEGT. The CDR3 totals 14 residues.

Points on this clonotype: This CDR3 is missing its conserved last phenylalanine or tryptophan, likely due to a read error. V usage is TRBV4-1 and J usage is TRBJ2-5, with D uncertain. Per the germline V gene, CDR1 is MGHRA and CDR2 is YSYEKL. CDR3 length: 15 amino acids. The DNA for the CDR3 is TGCGCCAACAGCCAAGATTTGCGGCAAGAAGAGACCCAGTACTTA. It yields the protein CANSQDLRQEETQYL.

The genes are TRBV20-1 and TRBJ1-1, with D possibly TRBD1 on 6 matching bases. In germline, CDR1 is DFQATT, CDR2 SNEGSKA (reference sequence). V lost 6 bases, J lost 5 bases, and 22 bases lay in between. This CDR3 has 15 amino acids. The CDR3 reads CSAAKGDTIRTEAFF. DNA for the CDR3: TGCAGTGCCGCAAAAGGGGACACCATAAGAACTGAAGCTTTCTTT.

In its sample, this clonotype was seen once. A read error may produce the germline difference seen at one junction end. The gene calls are TRBV11-1 and TRBJ2-1; D might be TRBD2 (5 bases). CDR3 length equals 13 residues. In germline, CDR1 is SGHAT, CDR2 FQDESV (reference sequence). The CDR3 DNA sequence: TGTGCCAGCAGCCATCTGGGAGACAATGAGCAGTCCTTC. It specifies CASSHLGDNEQSF.

In nucleotides, the CDR3 is TGTACCCGAAAAATTTTGGGCCTAGATACGCAGTATTTT. Amino acids: CTRKILGLDTQYF. The chain carries TRBV6-6 and TRBJ2-3; no firm D call. Germline V CDR1 and CDR2: MNHNY, SVGAGI (reference sequence). CDR3 length: 13 residues.

A note on this clonotype: The junction departs from the called germline gene at one end, perhaps through a read error. The chain joins TRBV28 to TRBJ2-7; D remains ambiguous. This CDR3 region has 11 residues. Per the germline V gene, CDR1 is MDHEN and CDR2 is SYDVKM. The CDR3: CASGNSHEQCF. CDR3 in DNA: TGTGCCAGCGGCAATTCCCACGAGCAGTGCTTC.

On this clonotype: The CDR3 does not end in the conserved phenylalanine or tryptophan, so this is likely a read error. The gene calls are TRBV9 and TRBJ2-7; D might be TRBD2 (5 bases). The V and J ends lost 0 bases and 5 bases respectively, with 12 bases between them. Germline values: CDR1 SGDLS, CDR2 YYNGEE. This CDR3 region has 14 residues. This CDR3 is CASSVVGEGDEQYL. In nucleotides, the CDR3 is TGTGCCAGCAGCGTAGTTGGAGAGGGTGACGAGCAGTACTTA.

With respect to this clonotype: A much larger clone differs by one base, so this may be a read error. The CDR3 coding sequence is TGTGCCTGCCCTAGGGGGGACTCCTACAATGAGCAGCTCTTC. It specifies CACPRGDSYNEQLF. This rearrangement joins TRBV28 to TRBJ2-1, with D tentatively TRBD1 or TRBD2 (6 bases each). CDR3 size: 14 residues. Germline-derived CDR1 and CDR2 are MDHEN and SYDVKM.

V gene TRBV6-5 combines with J gene TRBJ2-1; 10 nucleotides match TRBD2. This CDR3 spans 15 amino acids. V shed 10 bases and J 7 bases; nucleotides not matched to a gene: 13. In germline, CDR1 is MNHEY, CDR2 SVGAGI. Here the CDR3 reads CATRSGLAGVNEQFF. CDR3 coding DNA: TGTGCCACCAGGTCGGGCCTAGCGGGAGTGAATGAGCAGTTCTTC.

For this clonotype: Germline and junction disagree at one end, which may indicate a read error. The rearrangement uses TRBV28 and TRBJ2-3; a weak D match, TRBD2 (5 bases). CDR1 is MDHEN and CDR2 is SYDVKM in the germline V gene. The CDR3 is 16 residues long. The CDR3 reads CASRSAVTFVGDTLYF. The CDR3 nucleotides read TGTGCCAGCAGGTCCGCAGTGACTTTCGTGGGAGATACGCTGTATTTT. The full variable domain, completed using reference TRBV28 and TRBJ2-3, is DVKVTQSSRYLVKRTGEKVFLECVQDMDHENMFWYRQDPGLGLRLIYFSYDVKMKEKGDIPEGYSVSREKKERFSLILESASTNQTSMYLCASRSAVTFVGDTLYFGPGTRLTVL.

About this clonotype: Since no conserved phenylalanine or tryptophan closes the CDR3, a read error is the likely cause. The limits of the CDR3 on the DNA are not certain, so only TCRdb's listed CDR3 is given. The gene calls are TRBV28 and TRBJ1-6; the table's D call TRBD1 went unverified against the DNA. With termini counted, the CDR3 has 14 amino acids. Germline V gene sequence: CDR1 MDHEN, CDR2 SYDVKM. CDR3 loop: CASSFADRPGSLHL.

This clonotype was detected only once. The junction differs from germline at one of its ends, possibly a read error. The rearrangement links TRBV10-2 to TRBJ2-5; weak D call: TRBD2 (6 bases). The CDR3 sequence is 12 residues long. Germline assignment: CDR1 WSHSY and CDR2 SAAADI. The CDR3 reads CASFGGPRTHYF. The CDR3 coding sequence is TGCGCCAGTTTCGGGGGACCCCGGACCCACTATTTC.

Comment on this clonotype: Compared with germline, one end of the junction differs, possibly owing to a read error. The CDR3 DNA reads as TGTGCCAACAGCTTATTAACAGCGGGAGACGGCGAGCAGTCCTTC. Protein sequence: CANSLLTAGDGEQSF. The rearrangement uses TRBV12-3 or TRBV12-4 and TRBJ2-1; TRBD2 matches at 8 bases. The CDR3 covers 15 residues.